The source of this T cell receptor beta chain is a study of technical replicates of blood from a handful of donors. Repertoires were generated with immunoSEQ multiplex PCR, while TCRdb's copy carries only in-frame clones and drops some. The sample lists tens of thousands of clones; 90% to 95% were seen once. The sequenced material came from T cells isolated from PBMCs. This TCR was sampled from a human donor in good health.

CDR3 protein: CASSQGNRYEQYF. In DNA form, the CDR3 reads TGTGCCAGCAGCCAGGGGAATCGTTACGAGCAGTACTTC. The rearrangement joins TRBV28 to TRBJ2-7; perhaps TRBD1 as D (6 bases). V was cut by 6 bases and J by 4 bases, with 13 bases left in between. The CDR3 runs to 13 residues. Germline loops: CDR1 MDHEN, CDR2 SYDVKM. The variable domain in full, completed from reference TRBV28 and TRBJ2-7, reads DVKVTQSSRYLVKRTGEKVFLECVQDMDHENMFWYRQDPGLGLRLIYFSYDVKMKEKGDIPEGYSVSREKKERFSLILESASTNQTSMYLCASSQGNRYEQYFGPGTRLTVT.